This entry lists 6 T cell receptor beta chains sequenced from one sample in a study of T cell responses to AZD1222 COVID-19 vaccine. The assay was immunoSEQ multiplex PCR, and TCRdb's table has in-frame clones only and misses some. Of approximately 150,000 clones detected, about 90% appear once; the ten largest clones hold approximately 5%. Sequenced here: peripheral blood, sampled on day 0 of AZD1222 vaccination. Receptors originate from an adult in good health.

The rearrangement links TRBV27 to TRBJ1-5; TRBD1 matches at 7 bases. The CDR3 sequence is 17 residues long. The germline gives CDR1 MNHEY, CDR2 SMNVEV (reference sequence). V was clipped by 3 bases and J by 1 base; unmatched bases: 9. The CDR3 spells CASSFLGDRESNQPQHF. CDR3 nucleotide sequence: TGTGCCAGCAGTTTTCTAGGCGACAGGGAAAGCAATCAGCCCCAGCATTTT.

This clone occurred once. CDR3 in amino acids: CASSQDSTEAFF. The DNA for the CDR3 is TGTGCCAGCAGCCAAGATTCCACTGAAGCTTTCTTT. This chain connects TRBV4-2 to TRBJ1-1; no clear D gene. V lost 0 bases and J lost 4, with 3 bases in between. The CDR3 spans 12 residues. The V gene's germline CDR1 is LGHNA and CDR2 YNFKEQ.

The CDR3 nucleotides read TGTGCCAGCAGTTTTCAGGGTTACTCTGGAAACACCATATATTTT. Its protein is CASSFQGYSGNTIYF. The chain joins TRBV28 to TRBJ1-3; the D gene is possibly TRBD1 (5 bases). Trimming took off 3 bases at V and 0 bases at J, with 9 bases between the two ends. Germline CDR1 reads MDHEN; CDR2 reads SYDVKM. The CDR3 has 15 residues.

In its sample, this clone was seen a few times. The chain links TRBV28 to TRBJ1-2; D uncertain. Germline assignment: CDR1 MDHEN and CDR2 SYDVKM. Trimming took off 3 bases at V and 10 bases at J, with 9 bases between the two ends. This CDR3 comprises 11 residues. The CDR3 sequence: CASSFSTIYTF. The CDR3 DNA is TGTGCCAGCAGTTTCTCCACCATCTACACCTTC.

V is TRBV28 and J is TRBJ2-7, with 15 bases identical to TRBD2. The trim removed 4 bases at V and 4 bases at J, leaving 2 bases unmatched. Germline-derived CDR1 and CDR2 are MDHEN and SYDVKM. The CDR3 loop spans 15 amino acids. The CDR3 is CASSSGLAGGYEQYF. The CDR3 DNA follows: TGTGCCAGCAGTTCGGGACTAGCGGGGGGATACGAGCAGTACTTC.

This chain uses TRBV7-2 with TRBJ2-1; D remains unclear. The CDR3 covers 15 residues. V was shortened by 2 bases and J by 6 bases, with 14 bases between the two germline ends. In germline, CDR1 is SGHTA, CDR2 FQGNSA. This CDR3 is CASSLSVQTGNEQFF. CDR3 bases: TGTGCCAGCAGCTTATCCGTCCAGACTGGCAATGAGCAGTTCTTC.